Below, one TCR beta chain is given with its context. The entry originates in a study of shared clonotypes between healthy human individuals. The CDR3 spans 13 residues. V was clipped by 6 bases and J by 4 bases, with 12 bases between them. The germline V gene encodes CDR1 LNHDA and CDR2 SQIVND (reference sequence). Libraries were prepared by immunoSEQ multiplex PCR; TCRdb keeps only in-frame clonotypes and omits some of them. The table shows about 490,000 clones, with 75% to 85% occurring only once. The chain joins TRBV19 to TRBJ1-1, with D unresolved. The origin of this receptor is a woman in her forties in good health. Some clones in this sample may be carry-over from other donors' samples. Sample: PBMCs. The CDR3 sequence: CASSLRLVTEAFF. DNA of the CDR3: TGTGCCAGTAGCCTTAGGTTAGTCACTGAAGCTTTCTTT.